This TCR beta chain was observed in a study of T cells in Graves' hyperthyroidism and ophthalmopathy. CDR1 is GTSNPN and CDR2 is SVGIG in the germline V gene (reference sequence). CDR3 length: 14 amino acids. Deletions cut 0 bases from V and 1 base from J, with 10 bases between. Amplification of TCR beta CDR3 regions was performed using RNA transcripts as template. A first-round RT-PCR of the TCR CDR3 used the HTBI primer set. TCRdb re-analysed the multiplex PCR reads in MiXCR, keeping a single row per CDR3 protein. Found here are under 350,000 distinct CDR3 sequences, 21% of them singletons; the top ten hold 50%.

Sequences were obtained from blood. The clonotype comes from a woman between 45 and 65 years old with Graves' hyperthyroidism. J is TRBJ2-7 and V is TRBV30; the D gene is possibly TRBD2 (6 bases). CDR3 nucleotide sequence: TGTGCCTGGAGTGTCCCGGGGGTTTCCTACGAGCAGTACTTC. It codes for CAWSVPGVSYEQYF.